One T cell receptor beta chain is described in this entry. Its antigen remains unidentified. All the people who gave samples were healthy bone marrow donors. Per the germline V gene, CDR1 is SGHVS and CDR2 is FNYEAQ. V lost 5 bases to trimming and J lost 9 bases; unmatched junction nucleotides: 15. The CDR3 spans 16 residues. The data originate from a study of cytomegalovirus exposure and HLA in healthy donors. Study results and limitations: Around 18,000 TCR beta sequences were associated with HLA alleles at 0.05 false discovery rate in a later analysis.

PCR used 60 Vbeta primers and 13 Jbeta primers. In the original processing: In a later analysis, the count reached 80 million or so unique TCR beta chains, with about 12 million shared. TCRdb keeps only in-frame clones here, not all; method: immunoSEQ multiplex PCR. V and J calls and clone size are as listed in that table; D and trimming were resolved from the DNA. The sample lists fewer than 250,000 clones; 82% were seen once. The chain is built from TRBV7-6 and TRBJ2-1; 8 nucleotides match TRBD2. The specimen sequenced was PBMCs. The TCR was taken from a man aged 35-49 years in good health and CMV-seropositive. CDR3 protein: CASSPALAATHGEQFF. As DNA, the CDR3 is TGTGCCAGCAGCCCGGCACTAGCGGCAACCCACGGTGAGCAGTTCTTC. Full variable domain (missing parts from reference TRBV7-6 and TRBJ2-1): GAGVSQSPRYKVTKRGQDVALRCDPISGHVSLYWYRQALGQGPEFLTYFNYEAQQDKSGLPNDRFSAERPEGSISTLTIQRTEQRDSAMYRCASSPALAATHGEQFFGPGTRLTVL.